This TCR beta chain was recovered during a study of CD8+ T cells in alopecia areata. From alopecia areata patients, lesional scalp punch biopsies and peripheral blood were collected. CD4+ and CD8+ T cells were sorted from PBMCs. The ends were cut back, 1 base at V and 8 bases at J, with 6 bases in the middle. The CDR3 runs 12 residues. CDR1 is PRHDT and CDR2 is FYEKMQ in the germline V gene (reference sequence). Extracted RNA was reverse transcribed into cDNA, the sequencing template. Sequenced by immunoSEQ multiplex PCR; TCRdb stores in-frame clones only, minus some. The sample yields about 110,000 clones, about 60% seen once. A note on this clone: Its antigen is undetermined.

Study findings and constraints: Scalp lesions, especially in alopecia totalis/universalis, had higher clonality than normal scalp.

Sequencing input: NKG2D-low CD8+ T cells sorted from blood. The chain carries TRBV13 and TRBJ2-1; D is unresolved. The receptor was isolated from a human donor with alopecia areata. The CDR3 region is CASSLVSYEQFF. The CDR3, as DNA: TGTGCCAGCAGCTTAGTGAGCTATGAGCAGTTCTTC.